This T cell receptor beta chain was captured by sequencing in a study of blood T cells in healthy people across ages. This clonotype was seen more than once but under ten times. Trimming pared 6 bases from V and 8 bases from J, leaving 11 bases between. CDR3 length: 12 amino acids. Germline-derived CDR1 and CDR2 are MGHRA and YSYEKL. Alongside a J-beta primer mix, a sample-barcoded 5' primer served in a second PCR lasting about 6 to 11 cycles. From the 5' RACE reads, TCRdb called clonotypes with MiXCR, one entry per CDR3 protein. The data contain some 940,000 distinct CDR3 sequences, 25% to 30% of them singletons. The study drew donors from healthy Caucasian individuals in Russia aged roughly 6 to 90. In addition, the sample was reused for a study of T cells of mothers and their children.

V gene TRBV4-1 combines with J gene TRBJ2-1, with D hard to call. Specimen: blood. This TCR derives from a woman in her thirties or forties in good health. The DNA for the CDR3 is TGCGCCAGCAGTGCAAGAGAGGATGAGCAGTTCTTC. It translates to CASSAREDEQFF.